The 10 T cell receptor beta chains reported below all come from one sample, sequenced in a study of identical twins. From the 5' RACE reads, TCRdb called clonotypes with MiXCR, one entry per CDR3 protein. The profile shows 300,000 to 400,000 distinct CDR3 sequences, 9% to 15% of them singletons. These data also featured in a second study, about yellow fever vaccine responses in identical twins.

Specimen: CD8+ T cells sorted from blood. These receptor sequences come from a woman under 30 in good health.

This chain connects TRBV28 to TRBJ1-5; 11 bases agree with TRBD1. V lost 6 bases, J lost 6 bases, and 10 bases stayed unmatched. Per germline, CDR1 MDHEN and CDR2 SYDVKM. The CDR3 extends over 16 amino acids. The CDR3 DNA follows: TGTGCCAGCAGACGCTTAGGACAGGGGGCGTCTCAGCCCCAGCATTTT. Translated: CASRRLGQGASQPQHF.

This clonotype has a handful of counts. This sequence joins TRBV11-1 and TRBJ2-1, with 14 bases fitting TRBD2. CDR1 is SGHAT and CDR2 is FQDESV in the germline V gene (reference sequence). The CDR3 length is 20 residues. The V segment lost 0 bases and the J segment 0 bases; nucleotides outside the gene matches: 7. The CDR3 loop reads CASSLAVGGTSGSSYNEQFF. The CDR3 DNA is TGTGCCAGCAGCTTAGCGGTGGGAGGGACTAGCGGGAGCTCCTACAATGAGCAGTTCTTC.

V usage is TRBV15 and J usage is TRBJ2-7, with 11 bases aligning to TRBD1. Germline CDR1 is LNHNV and CDR2 is YYDKDF (reference sequence). Trimming at V came to 5 bases and at J to 4 bases, leaving 4 bases not matched to a gene. The CDR3 sequence is 14 residues long. DNA for the CDR3: TGTGCCACCAGCGGTGGACAGGGGGCGTACGAGCAGTACTTC. Protein: CATSGGQGAYEQYF.

This chain joins TRBV27 and TRBJ2-7; the D gene could be TRBD1 or TRBD2 (5 bases each). The V gene's germline CDR1 is MNHEY and CDR2 SMNVEV (reference sequence). CDR3 length: 14 amino acids. V was trimmed by 2 bases and J by 2 bases, leaving 10 bases between them. Here the CDR3 reads CASSLGGPPYEQYF. DNA of the CDR3: TGTGCCAGCAGTTTAGGGGGACCTCCCTACGAGCAGTACTTC.

This chain connects TRBV12-3 or TRBV12-4 to TRBJ2-7; D gene uncertain. Trimming shortened V by 6 bases and J by 3 bases, and 12 bases separated the two germline ends. CDR3 size: 13 residues. The CDR3 region is CASSRLHSYEQYF. Written as DNA, the CDR3 is TGTGCCAGCAGCAGGCTTCACAGCTACGAGCAGTACTTC.

The rearrangement uses TRBV3-1 and TRBJ2-1; TRBD1 is a possible D gene (5 bases). CDR1 is LGHDT, CDR2 YNNKEL, per germline (reference sequence). The CDR3 totals 15 residues. V lost 1 base, J lost 7 bases, and 14 bases lay in between. The CDR3 nucleotides are TGTGCCAGCAGCCAAGGGGGCTTTCTACCAAATGAGCAGTTCTTC. Translation gives CASSQGGFLPNEQFF.

V gene TRBV27 combines with J gene TRBJ2-7; 8 bases line up with TRBD1. The ends lost 6 bases at V and 0 bases at J; junction bases unmatched: 7. Germline values: CDR1 MNHEY, CDR2 SMNVEV (reference sequence). The CDR3 spans 15 residues. The CDR3 DNA follows: TGTGCCAGCAGATACAGGGGGGCGAGCTCCTACGAGCAGTACTTC. The encoded protein is CASRYRGASSYEQYF.

This chain links TRBV12-5 with TRBJ2-7, with D perhaps matching TRBD1 or TRBD2 (5 bases each). Trimming shortened V by 9 bases and J by 0 bases, and 18 bases separated the two germline ends. This CDR3 spans 15 amino acids. CDR1 is LGHNT, CDR2 FRNRAP, per germline. Here the CDR3 reads CASVPRDVSSYEQYF. Written as DNA, the CDR3 is TGTGCTAGCGTCCCCCGGGACGTGAGCTCCTACGAGCAGTACTTC.

The rearrangement uses TRBV5-1 and TRBJ2-7; possibly TRBD2 for D (6 bases). CDR1 is SGHRS and CDR2 is YFSETQ in the germline V gene. V lost 1 base and J 5 bases, leaving 13 bases between the germline ends. CDR3 length equals 14 residues. CDR3 residues: CASSLSGLKDEQYF. The CDR3 DNA sequence: TGCGCCAGCAGCTTGTCGGGACTCAAAGACGAGCAGTACTTC. Full variable domain (outside the CDR3, taken from reference TRBV5-1 and TRBJ2-7): KAGVTQTPRYLIKTRGQQVTLSCSPISGHRSVSWYQQTPGQGLQFLFEYFSETQRNKGNFPGRFSGRQFSNSRSEMNVSTLELGDSALYLCASSLSGLKDEQYFGPGTRLTVT.

This clonotype came up many times. V gene TRBV12-3 or TRBV12-4 combines with J gene TRBJ2-3; TRBD2 might be the D (5 bases). The CDR3 loop spans 16 amino acids. V lost 6 bases, J lost 4 bases, and 20 bases lay in between. The CDR3 is CASSPISRGWSDTQYF. The CDR3 nucleotides read TGTGCCAGCAGCCCCATTAGTCGGGGTTGGTCAGATACGCAGTATTTT.